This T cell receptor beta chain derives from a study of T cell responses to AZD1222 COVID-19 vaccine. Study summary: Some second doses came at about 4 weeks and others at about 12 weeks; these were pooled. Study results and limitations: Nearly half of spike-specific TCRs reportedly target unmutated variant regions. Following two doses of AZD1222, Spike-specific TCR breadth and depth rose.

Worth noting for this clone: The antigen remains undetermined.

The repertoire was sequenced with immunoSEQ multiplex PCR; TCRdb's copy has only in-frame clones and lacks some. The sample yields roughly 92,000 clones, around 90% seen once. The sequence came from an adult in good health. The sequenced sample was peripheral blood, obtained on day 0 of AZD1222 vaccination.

CDR3 DNA sequence: TGTGCCACCGGACAGGAAACTTTTGGGGCCAACGTCCTGACTTTC. The encoded protein is CATGQETFGANVLTF. The V and J genes are TRBV15 and TRBJ2-6; 7 bases are shared with TRBD1. Per germline, CDR1 LNHNV and CDR2 YYDKDF (reference sequence). The CDR3 totals 15 residues. J was trimmed by 3 bases and V by 8 bases; bases with no gene match: 7.